This passage covers 16 T cell receptor beta chains from one sample sequenced in a study of beta chain features in type 1 diabetes. Points from the study as a whole: TCRB CDR3s from Type 1 diabetes patients were moderately but significantly shorter in all four CD4+ subsets.

Expressed TCRB transcripts were sequenced, since all the RNA that had been isolated was reverse transcribed. Assay: immunoSEQ multiplex PCR; the TCRdb copy retains only in-frame clones and omits some. The sample lists hundreds of thousands of clones; 9.5% to 13% were seen once. For these receptors, no antigen is known. The specimen sequenced was naive CD4+ T cells from blood. Receptors were obtained from a young man with type 1 diabetes.

The chain recombines TRBV27 with TRBJ2-7; 9 bases align to TRBD1. Losses at the gene ends were 6 bases for V and 4 bases for J; bases not matched to a gene: 10. Per the germline V gene, CDR1 is MNHEY and CDR2 is SMNVEV (reference sequence). CDR3 length equals 15 residues. CDR3 sequence: CASRSLGGQGYEQYF. The CDR3 DNA reads TGTGCCAGCAGATCCCTCGGGGGACAGGGTTACGAGCAGTACTTC.

The chain carries TRBV5-6 and TRBJ1-1, with TRBD1 matching over 12 bases. Looked up from germline, CDR1 is SGHDT and CDR2 is YYEEEE. This CDR3 is 15 amino acids long. Losses at the gene ends were 6 bases for V and 3 bases for J; bases not matched to a gene: 6. The DNA for the CDR3 is TGTGCCAGCAAACCGGGACAGGGGGCAGACACTGAAGCTTTCTTT. Amino acid sequence: CASKPGQGADTEAFF.

The V call is TRBV7-9, the J call TRBJ2-7; 7 bases are shared with TRBD1. The germline CDR1 and CDR2 sequences are SEHNR and FQNEAQ (reference sequence). Trimming removed 5 bases from V and 6 bases from J; junction bases left unmatched: 4. The CDR3 is made up of 12 amino acids. DNA for the CDR3: TGTGCCAGCAGCCTGACAGGGCCCGAGCAGTACTTC. Protein sequence: CASSLTGPEQYF.

This chain links TRBV18 with TRBJ1-6, with unresolved D. The CDR3 contains 13 residues. Per germline, CDR1 KGHSH and CDR2 LQKENI. Trimming removed 6 bases from V and 8 bases from J, with 11 bases in between. CDR3 in amino acids: CASSPHEDSPLHF. The CDR3 DNA follows: TGTGCCAGCTCCCCCCACGAGGATTCACCCCTCCACTTT.

This clone was counted only a few times. V gene TRBV7-2 combines with J gene TRBJ2-7; 16 bases match TRBD2. Germline CDR1 SGHTA, CDR2 FQGNSA. J lost 5 bases, V lost 4 bases, and 8 bases had no gene match. The CDR3 consists of 17 residues. CDR3 in amino acids: CASSSGLAGGRLDEQYF. CDR3 coding DNA: TGTGCCAGCAGCTCGGGACTAGCGGGGGGGCGTTTAGACGAGCAGTACTTC.

This clone occurred a few times. The chain couples TRBV19 to TRBJ1-2; 8 bases fit TRBD1. V gave up 7 bases and J gave up 0 bases; unmatched junction bases: 7. CDR1 is LNHDA and CDR2 is SQIVND in the germline V gene (reference sequence). The CDR3 length is 15 residues. CDR3 amino acids: CASKDRDRPNYGYTF. Here the CDR3 DNA reads TGTGCCAGTAAAGACCGGGACAGGCCTAACTATGGCTACACCTTC.

This clone was found a few times. The chain uses TRBV25-1 and TRBJ2-3; 8 bases match TRBD2. This CDR3 is built from 14 residues. CDR1 MGHDK and CDR2 SYGVNS come from the germline V gene. Losses at the gene ends were 3 bases for V and 2 bases for J; bases not matched to a gene: 1. This CDR3 is CASSETSATDTQYF. The DNA for the CDR3 is TGTGCCAGCAGTGAGACTAGCGCCACAGATACGCAGTATTTT.

The V call is TRBV29-1, the J call TRBJ2-1, with TRBD2 as a possible D gene (6 bases). V was clipped by 5 bases and J by 6 bases, with 14 bases between them. Germline lookup yields CDR1 SQVTM and CDR2 ANQGSEA. The CDR3 runs 13 residues. CDR3 residues: CSVRLVGGNEQFF. In nucleotides, the CDR3 is TGCAGCGTTCGACTAGTGGGCGGCAATGAGCAGTTCTTC.

This clone came up a few times. The DNA of the CDR3 is TGTGCCAGCAGCTACAGGGGGAGTCGGGGCACTGAAGCTTTCTTT. It is translated as CASSYRGSRGTEAFF. This chain connects TRBV7-2 to TRBJ1-1; 8 nucleotides align to TRBD1. The V gene's germline CDR1 is SGHTA and CDR2 FQGNSA. The CDR3 is made up of 15 amino acids. V trimming: 4 bases; J trimming: 4 bases; junction bases outside the gene matches: 8.

This clone appeared a few times. The chain carries TRBV4-2 and TRBJ2-1; a weak D match, TRBD2 (5 bases). V was shortened by 0 bases and J by 8 bases, with 14 bases between the two germline ends. This CDR3 has 15 residues. The germline V gene has CDR1 LGHNA and CDR2 YNFKEQ. CDR3 sequence: CASSQDSAFGDEQFF. The CDR3 DNA reads TGTGCCAGCAGCCAAGATTCAGCCTTCGGGGATGAGCAGTTCTTC.

The rearrangement uses TRBV6-5 and TRBJ2-7; no clear D gene. Trimming shortened V by 2 bases and J by 0 bases, and 11 bases separated the two germline ends. The CDR3 runs 15 residues. Germline V gene lookup returns CDR1 MNHEY and CDR2 SVGAGI. The CDR3 here is CASSYAEQNSYEQYF. CDR3 sequence (DNA): TGTGCCAGCAGTTACGCTGAACAGAACTCCTACGAGCAGTACTTC.

This clone was counted a few times. The V gene is TRBV6-5, the J gene TRBJ1-4; 7 bases agree with TRBD1. Trimming took 6 bases from V and 10 from J; bases not matched to a gene: 11. CDR1 and CDR2 (germline): MNHEY, SVGAGI. CDR3 length: 14 residues. This CDR3 reads CASSPGDREGKLFF. As DNA, the CDR3 is TGTGCCAGCAGCCCCGGGGACAGAGAGGGAAAACTGTTTTTT.

In this sample, this clone turned up a few times. V usage is TRBV5-1 and J usage is TRBJ2-6, with D possibly matching TRBD1 (5 bases). The length of the CDR3 is 15 residues. Germline V gene lookup returns CDR1 SGHRS and CDR2 YFSETQ. V lost 5 bases to trimming and J lost 4 bases, with 13 bases between them. The CDR3 here is CASRVDTGGANVLTF. CDR3 coding DNA: TGCGCCAGCAGAGTGGACACCGGAGGGGCCAACGTCCTGACTTTC. Full variable domain (rest looked up from reference TRBV5-1 and TRBJ2-6): KAGVTQTPRYLIKTRGQQVTLSCSPISGHRSVSWYQQTPGQGLQFLFEYFSETQRNKGNFPGRFSGRQFSNSRSEMNVSTLELGDSALYLCASRVDTGGANVLTFGAGSRLTVL.

This chain links TRBV29-1 with TRBJ2-5; maybe TRBD2 (5 bases). Trimming cost V 6 bases and J 5 bases, with 13 bases left between them. Germline CDR1 reads SQVTM; CDR2 reads ANQGSEA. The CDR3 is 12 residues long. The CDR3: CSVSGRGETQYF. In nucleotides, the CDR3 is TGCAGCGTCAGCGGTCGTGGGGAGACCCAGTACTTC. Full variable domain (remainder filled in from reference TRBV29-1 and TRBJ2-5): SAVISQKPSRDICQRGTSLTIQCQVDSQVTMMFWYRQQPGQSLTLIATANQGSEATYESGFVIDKFPISRPNLTFSTLTVSNMSPEDSSIYLCSVSGRGETQYFGPGTRLLVL.

This clone has more than one count but fewer than ten. An end of the junction does not agree with germline; a read error may underlie this. This sequence joins TRBV7-9 and TRBJ2-7; D perhaps matches TRBD1 (5 bases). The CDR3 spans 13 residues. Germline assignment: CDR1 SEHNR and CDR2 FQNEAQ (reference sequence). The CDR3 loop is CASSLGPSNEQYF. The CDR3 coding sequence is TGTGCCAGCAGCTTGGGGCCCTCCAACGAGCAGTACTTC.

This chain uses TRBV4-3 with TRBJ2-1; 13 positions match TRBD2. The length of the CDR3 is 17 residues. Germline V lookup: CDR1 LGHNA, CDR2 YSLEER. Trimming removed 3 bases from V and 0 bases from J; junction bases left unmatched: 2. CDR3 amino acids: CASSQTSGGSSYNEQFF. The CDR3 DNA reads TGCGCCAGCAGCCAGACTAGCGGGGGGAGCTCCTACAATGAGCAGTTCTTC.